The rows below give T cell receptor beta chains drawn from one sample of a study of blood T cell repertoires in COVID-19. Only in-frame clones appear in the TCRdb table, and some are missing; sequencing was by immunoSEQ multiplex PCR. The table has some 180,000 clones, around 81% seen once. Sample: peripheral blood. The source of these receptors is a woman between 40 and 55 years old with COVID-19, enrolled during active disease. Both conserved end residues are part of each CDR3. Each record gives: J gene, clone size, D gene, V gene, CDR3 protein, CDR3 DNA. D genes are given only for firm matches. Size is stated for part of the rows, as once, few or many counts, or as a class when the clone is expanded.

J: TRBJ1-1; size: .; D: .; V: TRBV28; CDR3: CASTASRQDLEAFF; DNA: TGTGCCAGCACCGCTTCCCGACAGGATCTGGAAGCTTTCTTT
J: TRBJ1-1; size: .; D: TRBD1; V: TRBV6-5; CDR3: CASSYPRTGGTEAFF; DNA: TGTGCCAGCAGTTACCCACGGACAGGGGGTACTGAAGCTTTCTTT
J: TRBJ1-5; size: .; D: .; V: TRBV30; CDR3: CAWSYPYQPQHF; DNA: TGTGCCTGGAGTTATCCCTATCAGCCCCAGCATTTT
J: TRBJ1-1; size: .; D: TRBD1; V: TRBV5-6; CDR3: CASSLFTGEQAFF; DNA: TGTGCCAGCAGCTTATTCACAGGGGAACAAGCTTTCTTT
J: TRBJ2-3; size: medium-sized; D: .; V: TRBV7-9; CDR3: CASSLGSAGARTDTQYF; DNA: TGTGCCAGCAGCTTAGGGTCCGCAGGGGCCCGCACAGATACGCAGTATTTT
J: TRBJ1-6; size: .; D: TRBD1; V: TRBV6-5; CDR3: CASSQTGVYSPLHF; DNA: TGTGCCAGCAGTCAAACAGGGGTATATTCACCCCTCCACTTT
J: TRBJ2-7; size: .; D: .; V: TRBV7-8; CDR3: CASSFGTTLTYEQYF; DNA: TGTGCCAGCAGCTTTGGGACAACCTTAACCTACGAGCAGTACTTC
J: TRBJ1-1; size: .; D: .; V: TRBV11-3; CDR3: CASSLEGSEAFF; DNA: TGTGCCAGCAGCCTTGAGGGCAGTGAAGCTTTCTTT
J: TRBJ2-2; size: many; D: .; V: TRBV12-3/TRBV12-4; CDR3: CASRGVYTGELFF; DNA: TGTGCCAGCAGGGGAGTATACACCGGGGAGCTGTTTTTT
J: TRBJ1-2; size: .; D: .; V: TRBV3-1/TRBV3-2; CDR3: CASSQGVSGYTF; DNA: TGTGCCAGCAGCCAAGGAGTATCCGGCTACACCTTC
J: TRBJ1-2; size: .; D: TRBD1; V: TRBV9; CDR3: CASSAGETGDYGYTF; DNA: TGTGCCAGCAGCGCGGGTGAGACAGGGGACTATGGCTACACCTTC
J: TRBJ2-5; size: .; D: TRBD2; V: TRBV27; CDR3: CASSRGGWETQYF; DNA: TGTGCCAGCAGCCGGGGGGGCTGGGAGACCCAGTACTTC
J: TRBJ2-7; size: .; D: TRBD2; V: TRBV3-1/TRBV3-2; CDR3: CASSQGRGREYF; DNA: TGTGCCAGCAGCCAAGGTCGCGGGAGGGAGTACTTC
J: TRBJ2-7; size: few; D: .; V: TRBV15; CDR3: CATSKGREFLSYEQYF; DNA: TGTGCCACCAGCAAGGGGCGGGAATTCCTCTCCTACGAGCAGTACTTC
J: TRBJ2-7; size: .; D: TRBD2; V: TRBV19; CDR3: CASSTLAGGGYEQYF; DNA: TGTGCCAGTAGTACACTAGCGGGAGGGGGCTACGAGCAGTACTTC
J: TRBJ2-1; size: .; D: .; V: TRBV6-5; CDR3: CASRLNNEQFF; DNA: TGTGCCAGCAGACTAAACAATGAGCAGTTCTTC
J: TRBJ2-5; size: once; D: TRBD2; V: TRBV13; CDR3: CASSLESPAGGQETQYF; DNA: TGTGCCAGCAGCTTAGAGAGCCCAGCGGGGGGCCAAGAGACCCAGTACTTC
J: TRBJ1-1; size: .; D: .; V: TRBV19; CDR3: CASGEVNTEAFF; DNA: TGTGCCAGTGGGGAGGTGAACACTGAAGCTTTCTTT
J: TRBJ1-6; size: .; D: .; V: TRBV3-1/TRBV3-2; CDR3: CASSQARDFNSPLHF; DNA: TGTGCCAGCAGCCAAGCCCGGGATTTCAATTCACCCCTCCACTTT
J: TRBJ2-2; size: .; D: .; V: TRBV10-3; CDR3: CAISAGAGELFF; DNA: TGTGCCATCAGCGCCGGAGCCGGGGAGCTGTTTTTT
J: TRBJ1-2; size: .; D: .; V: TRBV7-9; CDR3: CASSTPFTSFTNYGYTF; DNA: TGTGCCAGCAGCACTCCTTTTACTAGTTTTACTAACTATGGCTACACCTTC
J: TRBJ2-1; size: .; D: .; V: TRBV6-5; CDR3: CASRRLTEQFF; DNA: TGTGCCAGCAGGAGGCTTACTGAGCAGTTCTTC
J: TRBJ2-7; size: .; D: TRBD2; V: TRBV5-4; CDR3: CASSPSGGGRAYEQYF; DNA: TGTGCCAGCAGCCCCTCCGGGGGGGGACGGGCCTACGAGCAGTACTTC
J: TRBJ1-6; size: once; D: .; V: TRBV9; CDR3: CASSDREISSPLHF; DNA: TGTGCCAGCAGCGACAGGGAAATCTCTTCACCCCTCCACTTT
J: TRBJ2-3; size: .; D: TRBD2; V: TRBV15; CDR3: CATSRAGGPTDTQYF; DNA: TGTGCCACCAGCAGAGCGGGGGGGCCAACAGATACGCAGTATTTT
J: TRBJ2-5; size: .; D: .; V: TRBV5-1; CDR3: CASSLLAIQETQYF; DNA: TGCGCCAGCAGCTTGCTAGCCATACAAGAGACCCAGTACTTC
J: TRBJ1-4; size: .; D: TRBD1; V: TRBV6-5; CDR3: CASRQTGTANEKLFF; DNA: TGTGCCAGCAGACAAACCGGGACAGCTAATGAAAAACTGTTTTTT
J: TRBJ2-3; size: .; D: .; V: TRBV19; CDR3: CASSIVRDTDTQYF; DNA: TGTGCCAGTAGTATAGTTCGGGACACAGATACGCAGTATTTT
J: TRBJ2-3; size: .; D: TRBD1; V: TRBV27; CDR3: CASRPGTGRTDTQYF; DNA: TGTGCCAGCAGACCCGGGACAGGGCGCACAGATACGCAGTATTTT
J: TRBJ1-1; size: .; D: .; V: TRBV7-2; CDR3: CASPFTGKLNTEAFF; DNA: TGTGCCAGCCCTTTCACGGGGAAACTGAACACTGAAGCTTTCTTT
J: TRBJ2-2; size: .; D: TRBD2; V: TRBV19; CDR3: CASSILGLALGELFF; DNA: TGTGCCAGTAGTATATTGGGACTAGCGCTCGGGGAGCTGTTTTTT
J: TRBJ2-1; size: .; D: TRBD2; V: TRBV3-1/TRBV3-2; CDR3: CASRGTSGSSREQFF; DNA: TGTGCCAGCAGGGGGACTAGCGGGAGTTCCCGTGAGCAGTTCTTC
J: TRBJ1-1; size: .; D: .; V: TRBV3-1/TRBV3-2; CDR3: CASSRARTRTEAFF; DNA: TGTGCCAGCAGCCGGGCCAGGACACGGACTGAAGCTTTCTTT
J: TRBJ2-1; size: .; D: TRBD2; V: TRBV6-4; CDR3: CASKRLAGDNEQFF; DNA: TGTGCCAGCAAAAGACTAGCGGGGGACAATGAGCAGTTCTTC
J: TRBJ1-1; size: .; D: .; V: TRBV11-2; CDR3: CASSSGTEAFF; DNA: TGTGCCAGCAGCTCAGGAACTGAAGCTTTCTTT
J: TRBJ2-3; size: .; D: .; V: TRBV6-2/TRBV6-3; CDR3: CASSEGLPGTDTQYF; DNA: TGTGCCAGCAGCGAGGGCTTGCCTGGCACAGATACGCAGTATTTT
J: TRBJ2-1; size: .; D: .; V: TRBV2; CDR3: CASREYNEQFF; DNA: TGTGCCAGCAGGGAGTACAATGAGCAGTTCTTC
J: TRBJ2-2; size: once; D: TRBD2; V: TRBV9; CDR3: CASSVGGGPTGELFF; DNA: TGTGCCAGCAGCGTAGGGGGAGGGCCCACCGGGGAGCTGTTTTTT
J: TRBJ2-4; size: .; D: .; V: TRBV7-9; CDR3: CASTRLGAGGFKNIQYF; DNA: TGTGCCAGCACCCGACTCGGGGCAGGGGGGTTCAAAAACATTCAGTACTTC
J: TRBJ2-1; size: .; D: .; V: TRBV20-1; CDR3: CSARGGNEQFF; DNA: TGCAGTGCTAGGGGGGGCAATGAGCAGTTCTTC
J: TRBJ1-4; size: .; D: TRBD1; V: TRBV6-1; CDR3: CASSERLGTGNVSGEKLFF; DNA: TGTGCCAGCAGTGAAAGACTCGGGACAGGGAACGTCTCGGGCGAAAAACTGTTTTTT
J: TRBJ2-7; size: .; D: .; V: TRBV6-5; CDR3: CASRDILSSYEQYF; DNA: TGTGCCAGCAGGGACATTCTGAGCTCCTACGAGCAGTACTTC
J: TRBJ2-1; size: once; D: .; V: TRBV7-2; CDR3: CASSLGLAQYNEQFF; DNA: TGTGCCAGCAGCCTCGGGCTAGCGCAATACAATGAGCAGTTCTTC
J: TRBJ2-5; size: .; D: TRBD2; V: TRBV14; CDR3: CASSLSPGGTQYF; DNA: TGTGCCAGCAGCCTATCCCCGGGGGGGACCCAGTACTTC
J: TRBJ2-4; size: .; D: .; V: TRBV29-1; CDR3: CSARWRFESKNIQYF; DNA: TGCAGCGCCAGGTGGCGTTTCGAGTCCAAAAACATTCAGTACTTC
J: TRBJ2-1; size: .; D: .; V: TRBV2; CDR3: CASSEKTLQQFF; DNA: TGTGCCAGCAGTGAAAAGACTTTACAGCAGTTCTTC
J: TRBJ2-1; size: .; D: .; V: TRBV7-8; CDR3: CASSLPPGGSNNEQFF; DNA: TGTGCCAGCAGCTTACCCCCCGGAGGGAGCAACAATGAGCAGTTCTTC
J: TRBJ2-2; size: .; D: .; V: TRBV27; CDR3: CASSKGQNTGELFF; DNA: TGTGCCAGCAGCAAGGGACAGAACACCGGGGAGCTGTTTTTT
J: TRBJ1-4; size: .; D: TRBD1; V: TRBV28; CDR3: CASRDRGSEKLFF; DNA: TGTGCCAGCAGGGACAGGGGGAGTGAAAAACTGTTTTTT
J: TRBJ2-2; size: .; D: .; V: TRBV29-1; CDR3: CSTYYRDTGELFF; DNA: TGCAGCACTTATTACAGGGACACCGGGGAGCTGTTTTTT
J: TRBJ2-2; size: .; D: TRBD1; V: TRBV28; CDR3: CASRGQGESGELFF; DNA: TGTGCCAGCCGGGGACAGGGGGAGTCCGGGGAGCTGTTTTTT
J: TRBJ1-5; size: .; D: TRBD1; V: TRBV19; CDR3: CASNWDRGRQPQHF; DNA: TGTGCCAGTAACTGGGACAGGGGTAGGCAGCCCCAGCATTTT